These 31 T cell receptor beta chains share one sample of origin, sequenced in a study of blood T cells in healthy people across ages. Then a second PCR, running about 7 to 11 cycles, was carried out with a sample-barcoded 5' primer and a J-beta primer mix. TCRdb re-analysed the 5' RACE reads in MiXCR, keeping a single row per CDR3 protein. This table has 550,000 to 800,000 distinct CDR3 sequences, roughly 20% appearing once. The specimen was blood. The source of these receptors is a man aged 70-80 years in good health.

V usage is TRBV24-1 and J usage is TRBJ1-1; D unresolved. This CDR3 region has 14 residues. Germline values: CDR1 KGHDR, CDR2 SFDVKD. V dropped 1 base and J dropped 6 bases, with 11 bases sitting between them. The CDR3 sequence is CATSDFGLVSEAFF. CDR3 nucleotides: TGTGCCACCAGTGATTTTGGGCTGGTGTCTGAAGCTTTCTTT.

The chain is built from TRBV7-2 and TRBJ2-5, with a possible D match to TRBD2 (6 bases). TRBJ2-7 explains the end of the DNA better; the J call may be wrong. The CDR3 spans 15 residues. Germline V CDR1 and CDR2: SGHTA, FQGNSA. CDR3 in amino acids: CASSPKAGRPYEQYF. The CDR3 DNA reads TGTGCCAGCAGCCCTAAGGCAGGGAGGCCGTACGAGCAGTACTTC.

The genes are TRBV29-1 and TRBJ2-1; D gene ambiguous. The CDR3 loop spans 12 amino acids. Per germline, CDR1 SQVTM and CDR2 ANQGSEA. Trimming removed 1 base at V and 9 bases at J, with 10 bases between. The CDR3 DNA is TGCAGCGTTGAAGCAGCTAGATCTGAGCAGTTCTTC. As protein: CSVEAARSEQFF.

This chain joins TRBV4-2 and TRBJ2-1; D remains unclear. Trimming stripped 4 bases from V and 2 bases from J, with 9 bases between. The CDR3 has 14 residues. From germline, CDR1 is LGHNA and CDR2 YNFKEQ. The CDR3 spells CASSPEAPYNEQFF. CDR3 in DNA: TGTGCCAGCAGCCCCGAAGCCCCCTACAATGAGCAGTTCTTC.

The sample holds many counts of this clonotype. This chain links TRBV29-1 with TRBJ2-1; tentatively, D is TRBD2 (6 bases). Germline lookup yields CDR1 SQVTM and CDR2 ANQGSEA. There are 14 residues in the CDR3. With 4 bases removed from V and 0 bases from J, the gap between germline ends came to 10 bases. The CDR3 nucleotides are TGCAGCGTTGCGGTTAGCGGCTCCTACAATGAGCAGTTCTTC. It translates to CSVAVSGSYNEQFF.

CDR3 DNA sequence: TGTGCCACCAGTGATTTAGGGACAGGGGGCAAAGAGACCCAGTACTTC. Translating it yields CATSDLGTGGKETQYF. The genes are TRBV24-1 and TRBJ2-5; 12 positions match TRBD1. Germline V gene data show CDR1 as KGHDR and CDR2 as SFDVKD. V trimming: 1 base; J trimming: 3 bases; junction bases outside the gene matches: 2. The CDR3 has 16 amino acids.

This clonotype has just a few counts. The V gene is TRBV29-1, the J gene TRBJ2-7, with D hard to call. This CDR3 region has 12 residues. Trimming took off 4 bases at V and 0 bases at J, with 7 bases between the two ends. CDR1 and CDR2 from the germline V gene are SQVTM and ANQGSEA. CDR3 protein: CSVGQSSYEQYF. The CDR3, as DNA: TGCAGCGTTGGTCAAAGCTCCTACGAGCAGTACTTC.

The chain couples TRBV10-3 to TRBJ2-5, with a possible D match to TRBD2 (6 bases). With the DNA end fitting TRBJ2-7 better, the J assignment may be wrong. The length of the CDR3 is 14 residues. The germline V gene has CDR1 ENHRY and CDR2 SYGVKD. The CDR3 nucleotides read TGTGCCGGGGCGACGACCGCGGGACCCTACGAGCAGTACTTC. Translating gives CAGATTAGPYEQYF.

The J gene is TRBJ1-2, the V gene TRBV4-3, with 7 bases that match TRBD1. Trimming cost V 4 bases and J 3 bases; bases outside gene matches: 11. CDR1 LGHNA and CDR2 YSLEER come from the germline V gene. The CDR3 spans 16 residues. CDR3 in DNA: TGCGCCAGCAGCCTCCTATCCTCCGGGACAGACTATGGCTACACCTTC. Translating gives CASSLLSSGTDYGYTF.

The CDR3 nucleotides read TGCATGCACATTCGGACCCGGGGGGCCTACGAGCAGTACTTC. Its protein is CMHIRTRGAYEQYF. J is TRBJ2-7 and V is TRBV20-1, with 7 bases aligning to TRBD2. The CDR3 extends over 14 amino acids. Germline CDR1 is DFQATT and CDR2 is SNEGSKA (reference sequence).

The table lists this clonotype with a few counts. The gene calls are TRBV25-1 and TRBJ2-6; D is perhaps TRBD1 or TRBD2 (5 bases each). This CDR3 is 16 amino acids long. Looked up from germline, CDR1 is MGHDK and CDR2 is SYGVNS. V was pared by 2 bases and J by 4 bases, with 12 bases between. Here the CDR3 reads CASSEGGDSGANVLTF. DNA for the CDR3: TGTGCCAGCAGTGAAGGGGGAGATTCCGGGGCCAACGTCCTGACTTTC.

This clonotype was detected only a few times. The V and J genes are TRBV10-3 and TRBJ2-1; 9 bases align to TRBD1. With the DNA end fitting TRBJ2-7 better, the J assignment may be wrong. Germline CDR1 and CDR2: ENHRY and SYGVKD. CDR3 length: 13 amino acids. The CDR3 bases are TGTGCCATCAGTGACGTGGGACAGGGTGTGCAGTACTTC. Its protein is CAISDVGQGVQYF.

Regarding this clonotype: This may be a read error, as it is one base from a much larger clone. The chain combines TRBV28 with TRBJ1-2; 7 bases line up with TRBD1. This CDR3 spans 14 amino acids. Per germline, CDR1 MDHEN and CDR2 SYDVKM. After removal of 8 bases from V and 5 bases from J, the junction contained 11 bases not matched to a gene. The CDR3 DNA reads TGTGCCAGCGGCCCCGGGACAGAATTTTATGGCTACACCTTC. It codes for CASGPGTEFYGYTF.

The chain is built from TRBV5-6 and TRBJ2-7, with D tentatively TRBD2 (6 bases). From germline, CDR1 is SGHDT and CDR2 YYEEEE. The CDR3 has 16 residues. The V and J ends lost 0 bases and 0 bases respectively, with 13 bases between them. The CDR3 here is CASSLDPGRISYEQYF. The CDR3 DNA is TGTGCCAGCAGCTTGGATCCAGGGAGGATCTCCTACGAGCAGTACTTC.

This clonotype was found many times. The rearrangement joins TRBV4-1 to TRBJ2-1; D unresolved. This CDR3 has 12 amino acids. Trimming removed 2 bases from V and 5 bases from J, with 4 bases in between. Germline-derived CDR1 and CDR2 are MGHRA and YSYEKL. Written as DNA, the CDR3 is TGCGCCAGCAGCCAACTCAACAATGAGCAGTTCTTC. Residues: CASSQLNNEQFF.

This sequence joins TRBV20-1 and TRBJ2-4; 9 bases are shared with TRBD1. V lost 8 bases and J lost 3; bases outside the gene matches: 5. The CDR3 is 13 amino acids. Germline lookup yields CDR1 DFQATT and CDR2 SNEGSKA (reference sequence). CDR3 loop: CSYAGQGKNIQYF. CDR3 bases: TGCAGTTATGCGGGACAGGGCAAAAACATTCAGTACTTC.

The genes are TRBV7-9 and TRBJ2-5; possible D gene TRBD1, 5 bases. Looked up from germline, CDR1 is SEHNR and CDR2 is FQNEAQ (reference sequence). Between the trimmed V and J ends, which lost 6 bases and 0 bases, there was a span of 14 bases. The CDR3 is 15 residues long. CDR3 DNA sequence: TGTGCCAGCAGTTATAACCAGGGCTACCAAGAGACCCAGTACTTC. This gives the protein CASSYNQGYQETQYF.

This clonotype was seen a few times. The chain has TRBV28 and TRBJ2-5, with D possibly TRBD2 on 6 matching bases. The assigned J gene may be wrong: the sequence end matches TRBJ2-7 better. In germline, CDR1 is MDHEN, CDR2 SYDVKM. This CDR3 has 14 amino acids. CDR3 DNA: TGTGCCAGCAGTTTTTCCGGGAGCAAGGGCGAGCAGTACTTC. Translated, it gives CASSFSGSKGEQYF.

This clonotype was picked up a small number of times. V usage is TRBV25-1 and J usage is TRBJ1-6; possible D gene TRBD1, 5 bases. With 4 bases removed from V and 9 bases from J, the gap between germline ends came to 19 bases. The CDR3 consists of 16 residues. The germline V gene has CDR1 MGHDK and CDR2 SYGVNS. DNA for the CDR3: TGTGCCAGCAGTGCTTGGGACGACATTATGGGTTCACCCCTCCACTTT. Protein product: CASSAWDDIMGSPLHF.

This clonotype has more than one count but fewer than ten. The V gene is TRBV28, the J gene TRBJ2-3; 10 bases align to TRBD2. After removal of 3 bases from V and 1 base from J, the junction contained 16 bases not matched to a gene. CDR1 MDHEN and CDR2 SYDVKM come from the germline V gene. This CDR3 has 20 residues. The CDR3 is CASSFVLAGVMLGGTDTQYF. CDR3 bases: TGTGCCAGCAGTTTCGTCCTAGCGGGAGTAATGTTAGGAGGCACAGATACGCAGTATTTT. Supplemented by reference TRBV28 and TRBJ2-3, the full variable domain reads DVKVTQSSRYLVKRTGEKVFLECVQDMDHENMFWYRQDPGLGLRLIYFSYDVKMKEKGDIPEGYSVSREKKERFSLILESASTNQTSMYLCASSFVLAGVMLGGTDTQYFGPGTRLTVL.

This chain's CDR3 is CSAVTSGAYNEQFF. For the CDR3, the DNA is TGCAGCGCGGTGACTAGCGGGGCCTACAATGAGCAGTTCTTC. The rearrangement links TRBV29-1 to TRBJ2-1, with 11 nucleotides matching TRBD2. The V gene end was trimmed by 7 bases and the J gene end by 2 bases; junction bases not matched to a gene: 4. This CDR3 contains 14 residues. Germline lookup yields CDR1 SQVTM and CDR2 ANQGSEA.

This clonotype was detected a few times. CDR3 nucleotides: TGCAGCGCCGGAGGGGCCATGGCGGGGGAGACCCAGTACTTC. This codes for CSAGGAMAGETQYF. The V and J genes are TRBV29-1 and TRBJ2-5, with a possible D match to TRBD2 (6 bases). This CDR3 region has 14 residues. Trimming stripped 7 bases from V and 5 bases from J, with 20 bases between. Germline CDR1 and CDR2: SQVTM and ANQGSEA. The full variable domain, rest sourced from reference TRBV29-1 and TRBJ2-5, is SAVISQKPSRDICQRGTSLTIQCQVDSQVTMMFWYRQQPGQSLTLIATANQGSEATYESGFVIDKFPISRPNLTFSTLTVSNMSPEDSSIYLCSAGGAMAGETQYFGPGTRLLVL.

The rearrangement joins TRBV4-1 to TRBJ2-5; 9 bases fit TRBD2. The DNA end favors TRBJ2-1, so the J call may be wrong. Germline CDR1 is MGHRA and CDR2 is YSYEKL. The CDR3 has 16 amino acids. The CDR3 reads CASSQEATSGVNEQFF. As DNA, the CDR3 is TGCGCCAGCAGCCAAGAGGCGACTAGCGGTGTGAATGAGCAGTTCTTC.

The chain recombines TRBV18 with TRBJ2-3; 7 nucleotides line up with TRBD1. V gave up 2 bases and J gave up 6 bases; unmatched junction bases: 2. There are 13 residues in the CDR3. Germline V CDR1 and CDR2: KGHSH, LQKENI. The chain's CDR3 is CASSPETGDTQYF. Written as DNA, the CDR3 is TGTGCCAGCTCACCAGAGACAGGGGATACGCAGTATTTT.

The chain links TRBV14 to TRBJ2-5, with 9 bases matching TRBD1. The J call may be faulty, since TRBJ2-7 better matches the DNA end. This CDR3 is 14 amino acids long. CDR1 and CDR2 (germline): SGHDN, FVKESK. The CDR3 here is CASSRLGQGNEQYF. DNA for the CDR3: TGTGCCAGCAGCCGGCTGGGACAGGGAAACGAGCAGTACTTC.

The DNA of the CDR3 is TGTGCCACCAGTGAAAAAAAGGGCGGGGAGCTGTTTTTT. As protein: CATSEKKGGELFF. This sequence joins TRBV24-1 and TRBJ2-2; no reliable D call. Germline CDR1 KGHDR, CDR2 SFDVKD. Trimming pared 4 bases from V and 7 bases from J, leaving 9 bases between. This CDR3 region has 13 residues.

This clonotype was counted at least ten times. The genes are TRBV12-3 or TRBV12-4 and TRBJ1-2, with 9 positions matching TRBD1. Losses at the gene ends were 7 bases for V and 8 bases for J; bases not matched to a gene: 11. The CDR3 sequence is 14 residues long. The CDR3 coding sequence is TGTGCCAGCACCCTTATGGGACAGGGTGGAGGCTACACCTTC. It codes for CASTLMGQGGGYTF.

There are a few counts of this clonotype. The chain has TRBV7-3 and TRBJ2-5, with D maybe TRBD1 (5 bases). The ends were cut back, 7 bases at V and 2 bases at J, with 8 bases in the middle. The CDR3 contains 12 residues. Germline V lookup: CDR1 SGHTA, CDR2 FQGTGA. CDR3: CASNGHQETQYF. CDR3 coding DNA: TGTGCCAGCAATGGACATCAAGAGACCCAGTACTTC.

This clonotype was seen more than once but under ten times. This sequence joins TRBV5-1 and TRBJ1-4; 10 bases are shared with TRBD1. Germline V gene lookup returns CDR1 SGHRS and CDR2 YFSETQ. The CDR3 extends over 15 amino acids. Trimming cost V 4 bases and J 7 bases; bases outside gene matches: 7. This CDR3 is CASSPGTGETEKLFF. In DNA form, the CDR3 reads TGCGCCAGCAGCCCGGGGACAGGGGAAACTGAAAAACTGTTTTTT.

This clonotype was seen at least ten times. V usage is TRBV6-6 and J usage is TRBJ2-5; 12 bases are a match to TRBD2. The trim removed 2 bases at V and 2 bases at J, leaving 3 bases unmatched. Germline V gene data show CDR1 as MNHNY and CDR2 as SVGAGI (reference sequence). This CDR3 region has 16 residues. This chain's CDR3 is CASSYLAGGSQETQYF. The CDR3 bases are TGTGCCAGCAGTTACCTAGCGGGAGGGAGTCAAGAGACCCAGTACTTC.

CDR3 sequence: CASGKRHTGPPYNEQFF. The CDR3 nucleotides are TGTGCCAGCGGAAAACGCCATACGGGTCCTCCGTACAATGAGCAGTTCTTC. V gene TRBV6-1 combines with J gene TRBJ2-1; no firm D call. V was pared by 8 bases and J by 4 bases, with 24 bases between. Germline assignment: CDR1 MNHNS and CDR2 SASEGT. The CDR3 consists of 17 residues.